These T cell receptor beta chains were read from a single sample in a study of blood T cell repertoires in COVID-19. Clones were sequenced by immunoSEQ multiplex PCR, and TCRdb holds only the in-frame ones, with some missing. The sample lists fewer than 350,000 clones, 81% occurring once. Sequenced sample: peripheral blood. These receptors were collected from an older woman with active or convalescent COVID-19. CDR3s include the opening cysteine and the closing phenylalanine or tryptophan. Fields, in order: D gene, V gene, clone size, J gene, CDR3 protein, CDR3 DNA. D genes are given only for firm matches. Rows may omit the clone size; those that give it use once, few, many or a size class.

>.|TRBV7-2|many|TRBJ1-1
CASSLAGWGVTAFF
TGTGCCAGCAGCTTAGCGGGGTGGGGAGTAACCGCTTTCTTT
>.|TRBV19|.|TRBJ2-3
CASSRAPPGDTDTQYF
TGTGCCAGTAGCCGGGCCCCCCCGGGAGACACAGATACGCAGTATTTT
>.|TRBV10-1|.|TRBJ1-6
CASSETQGSPLHF
TGCGCCAGCAGTGAGACCCAGGGATCACCCCTCCACTTT
>TRBD1|TRBV10-3|.|TRBJ1-3
CAIRSVAGGSGNTIYF
TGTGCCATCAGATCCGTGGCAGGGGGATCCGGAAACACCATATATTTT
>.|TRBV3-1/TRBV3-2|once|TRBJ2-5
CASSRSGEALVYF
TGTGCCAGCAGCCGCTCGGGGGAAGCTCTTGTGTACTTC
>TRBD1|TRBV4-2|.|TRBJ2-2
CASSQTGGLNTGELFF
TGTGCCAGCAGCCAAACAGGGGGGCTGAACACCGGGGAGCTGTTTTTT
>TRBD1|TRBV5-1|.|TRBJ1-2
CASSLGQGAIYGYTF
TGCGCCAGCAGCTTAGGACAGGGGGCAATCTATGGCTACACCTTC
>.|TRBV7-2|.|TRBJ1-5
CASSQFGEGTQPQHF
TGTGCCAGCAGCCAATTTGGGGAGGGGACTCAGCCCCAGCATTTT
>TRBD1|TRBV4-1|.|TRBJ1-2
CASSQVRSTGTSGYTF
TGCGCCAGCAGCCAAGTAAGATCGACAGGGACTAGCGGCTACACCTTC
>TRBD1|TRBV3-1/TRBV3-2|once|TRBJ1-2
CASSQLRTGETYGYTF
TGTGCCAGCAGCCAACTCCGGACAGGGGAGACCTATGGCTACACCTTC
>TRBD1|TRBV5-4|.|TRBJ1-2
CASSWGGQGFGYTF
TGTGCCAGCAGCTGGGGAGGACAGGGCTTTGGCTACACCTTC
>TRBD1|TRBV4-2|.|TRBJ1-1
CASSQERGTGVTNTEAFF
TGTGCCAGCAGCCAAGAACGGGGGACAGGGGTTACGAACACTGAAGCTTTCTTT
>TRBD1|TRBV7-8|.|TRBJ1-4
CASTGQGNEKLFF
TGTGCCAGCACGGGACAGGGTAATGAAAAACTGTTTTTT
>TRBD2|TRBV7-8|.|TRBJ2-6
CASSSSDHPGGGANVLTF
TGTGCCAGCAGCTCCTCTGACCATCCGGGGGGTGGGGCCAACGTCCTGACTTTC
>TRBD1|TRBV4-1|.|TRBJ2-1
CASSQGYQGVYNEQFF
TGCGCCAGCAGCCAAGGGTACCAGGGGGTCTACAATGAGCAGTTCTTC
>.|TRBV18|.|TRBJ2-3
CASSPEAVGTDTQYF
TGTGCCAGCTCACCAGAGGCAGTCGGCACAGATACGCAGTATTTT
>TRBD1|TRBV3-1/TRBV3-2|.|TRBJ1-2
CASSQVNRGGYTF
TGTGCCAGCAGCCAGGTCAACAGGGGAGGCTACACCTTC
>.|TRBV11-2|.|TRBJ1-1
CASSDGQFMNTEAFF
TGTGCCAGCAGCGATGGACAGTTCATGAACACTGAAGCTTTCTTT
>.|TRBV29-1|.|TRBJ2-7
CSVEVRGTYEQYF
TGCAGCGTTGAAGTCAGGGGTACCTACGAGCAGTACTTC
>.|TRBV3-1/TRBV3-2|.|TRBJ2-3
CASSQGPGSPDTQYF
TGTGCCAGCAGCCAAGGGCCAGGGTCCCCAGATACGCAGTATTTT
>.|TRBV19|.|TRBJ1-2
CASSMDRGVNYGYTF
TGTGCCAGTAGTATGGACAGAGGTGTTAACTATGGCTACACCTTC
>.|TRBV19|.|TRBJ1-2
CASSIVRNYGYTF
TGTGCCAGTAGTATTGTCAGGAACTATGGCTACACCTTC
>TRBD2|TRBV24-1|.|TRBJ2-1
CATSEDGGSNEQFF
TGTGCCACCAGTGAGGACGGGGGGTCCAATGAGCAGTTCTTC
>.|TRBV7-2|.|TRBJ1-4
CASSLQAAPNEKLFF
TGTGCCAGCAGCTTACAGGCCGCCCCAAATGAAAAACTGTTTTTT
>.|TRBV10-3|.|TRBJ1-5
CAISETENSNQPQHF
TGTGCCATCAGTGAGACAGAGAATAGCAATCAGCCCCAGCATTTT
>.|TRBV7-6|.|TRBJ1-4
CASSAGQINEKLFF
TGTGCCAGCAGCGCTGGACAGATTAATGAAAAACTGTTTTTT
>TRBD1|TRBV18|.|TRBJ1-1
CASSYLQGYETDTEAFF
TGTGCCAGCTCATACCTACAGGGGTATGAAACAGACACTGAAGCTTTCTTT
>.|TRBV3-1/TRBV3-2|.|TRBJ2-5
CASSQNRAQYF
TGTGCCAGCAGCCAAAACCGGGCCCAGTACTTC
>.|TRBV6-1|.|TRBJ1-3
CASSEGQFYSGNTIYF
TGTGCCAGCAGTGAAGGACAGTTCTACTCTGGAAACACCATATATTTT
>TRBD1|TRBV30|.|TRBJ1-1
CAWSWTGKVRGAFF
TGTGCCTGGAGCTGGACAGGGAAGGTCCGTGGCGCTTTCTTT
>.|TRBV9|.|TRBJ1-2
CASNGFYGYTF
TGTGCCAGCAACGGGTTCTATGGCTACACCTTC
>TRBD1|TRBV6-5|.|TRBJ1-4
CASSEYRGEKLFF
TGTGCCAGCAGCGAGTACAGGGGCGAAAAACTGTTTTTT
>.|TRBV4-3|.|TRBJ1-2
CASSLGTFEGYGYTF
TGCGCCAGCAGCCTGGGGACATTCGAAGGCTATGGCTACACCTTC
>.|TRBV11-2|.|TRBJ1-2
CASSPSAGHYTF
TGTGCCAGCAGCCCCAGTGCGGGCCACTACACCTTC
>.|TRBV3-1/TRBV3-2|.|TRBJ1-1
CASSQEQRTEAFF
TGTGCCAGCAGCCAAGAGCAGCGAACTGAAGCTTTCTTT
>.|TRBV7-8|.|TRBJ1-1
CASSPAAGAGEAFF
TGTGCCAGCAGCCCGGCCGCGGGGGCTGGTGAAGCTTTCTTT
>.|TRBV27|few|TRBJ1-5
CASSHTGLQPQHF
TGTGCCAGCAGCCATACAGGATTACAGCCCCAGCATTTT
>.|TRBV3-1/TRBV3-2|.|TRBJ2-2
CASSQAVPTGELFF
TGTGCCAGCAGCCAAGCAGTACCGACCGGGGAGCTGTTTTTT
>TRBD2|TRBV6-1|.|TRBJ2-7
CASSEEGDWGGYEQYF
TGTGCCAGCAGTGAAGAGGGTGATTGGGGAGGGTACGAGCAGTACTTC
>.|TRBV2|.|TRBJ2-7
CASRFPVSYEQYF
TGTGCCAGCAGATTCCCGGTCTCCTACGAGCAGTACTTC
>.|TRBV7-2|.|TRBJ1-6
CASRQGSTSPLHF
TGTGCCAGCAGGCAGGGTAGTACCTCACCCCTCCACTTT
>TRBD1|TRBV2|once|TRBJ1-6
CASIPGTGRADSPLHF
TGTGCCAGCATTCCCGGGACAGGGCGGGCTGATTCACCCCTCCACTTT
>TRBD1|TRBV11-1|.|TRBJ2-7
CASSLDRDEQYF
TGTGCCAGCAGCCTAGACAGGGACGAGCAGTACTTC
>TRBD1|TRBV4-1|.|TRBJ1-4
CASSQVGTGTNEKLFF
TGCGCCAGCAGCCAAGTGGGGACAGGGACTAATGAAAAACTGTTTTTT
>.|TRBV29-1|.|TRBJ2-1
CSVGGGSSYNEQFF
TGCAGCGTTGGCGGTGGTAGCTCCTACAATGAGCAGTTCTTC
>TRBD2|TRBV10-3|.|TRBJ2-5
CAMTLLLSGSKRGAQYF
TGTGCCATGACCCTACTCCTCAGCGGGTCCAAGCGGGGGGCCCAGTACTTC
>TRBD1|TRBV19|.|TRBJ2-3
CASSNRQGATDTQYF
TGTGCCAGTAGTAACCGACAGGGGGCCACAGATACGCAGTATTTT
>TRBD1|TRBV30|.|TRBJ2-5
CAWRRDRGVETQYF
TGTGCCTGGAGGCGGGACAGGGGAGTTGAGACCCAGTACTTC
>TRBD1|TRBV20-1|.|TRBJ1-1
CSASNSRTGNTEAFF
TGCAGTGCTAGTAACTCGAGGACAGGGAACACTGAAGCTTTCTTT
>TRBD1|TRBV18|.|TRBJ1-5
CASSLGTGDWDF
TGTGCCAGCTCACTCGGGACAGGGGATTGGGATTTT
>.|TRBV19|.|TRBJ2-2
CASSIVRARNTGELFF
TGTGCCAGTAGTATAGTCCGAGCGAGGAACACCGGGGAGCTGTTTTTT
>.|TRBV7-3|once|TRBJ2-3
CASSLTRGGTDTQYF
TGTGCCAGCAGCTTAACGAGAGGGGGAACAGATACGCAGTATTTT
>.|TRBV27|.|TRBJ1-5
CASSLSAGSNQPQHF
TGTGCCAGCAGTTTATCGGCTGGCTCCAATCAGCCCCAGCATTTT
>TRBD1|TRBV5-7|.|TRBJ2-1
CASGTVNLRNEQFF
TGTGCCAGCGGGACAGTGAACTTGAGGAATGAGCAGTTCTTC
>.|TRBV25-1|.|TRBJ2-5
CASSVLASSETQYF
TGTGCCAGCAGTGTTCTAGCGTCATCCGAGACCCAGTACTTC
>.|TRBV5-6|.|TRBJ1-5
CASSLGQGIQPQHF
TGTGCCAGCAGCTTGGGCCAGGGGATTCAGCCCCAGCATTTT
>TRBD1|TRBV7-9|.|TRBJ1-2
CASSHWTGGKSGYTF
TGTGCCAGCAGTCACTGGACAGGGGGGAAGTCTGGCTACACCTTC